Listed below are T cell receptor beta chains from one sample, sequenced in a study of shared clonotypes between healthy human individuals. The protocol was immunoSEQ multiplex PCR, while the TCRdb copy is restricted to in-frame clones and leaves out a portion. In the table there are 1 million to 1.2 million clones, around three quarters of which are singletons. The sequencing input was memory CD4+ T cells from PBMCs. Source of these receptors: a man younger than 30 in good health. Some clones in this sample may be carry-over from other donors' samples. The CDR3 runs from the conserved cysteine through the conserved F or W.

v_call: TRBV9
cdr3_aa: CASSAHGVRDSYEQYF

v_call: TRBV28
cdr3_aa: CASSLEASGAYEQYF

v_call: TRBV6-6
cdr3_aa: CASSYSGRGNQPQHF

v_call: TRBV27
cdr3_aa: CASSLWGEGNQPQHF

v_call: TRBV7-2
cdr3_aa: CASSLWGQGASTGGYTF

v_call: TRBV4-2
cdr3_aa: CASSPGAETYEQYF

v_call: TRBV2
cdr3_aa: CASRTGTPANIQYF

v_call: TRBV29-1
cdr3_aa: CSVEGGKGGYTF

v_call: TRBV6-1
cdr3_aa: CASSARGGPNDEQYF

v_call: TRBV11-2
cdr3_aa: CASSFPTGTLGELFF

v_call: TRBV7-9
cdr3_aa: CASSFWSGPSSYEQYF

v_call: TRBV19
cdr3_aa: CASSKGGTDTQYF

v_call: TRBV28
cdr3_aa: CASRLPGGSYGYTF

v_call: TRBV14
cdr3_aa: CASSQMAGVAKNIQYF

v_call: TRBV5-1
cdr3_aa: CASSLQPAGGLNTGELFF

v_call: TRBV27
cdr3_aa: CASSLRYTGELFF

v_call: TRBV28
cdr3_aa: CASIDSHRDGYTF

v_call: TRBV25-1
cdr3_aa: CASSGGTAYGYTF

v_call: TRBV28
cdr3_aa: CASSLSSTEAFF

v_call: TRBV29-1
cdr3_aa: CSVRQSNQPQHF

v_call: TRBV4-1
cdr3_aa: CASSRTGGTYNEQFF

v_call: TRBV18
cdr3_aa: CASSRTSGKDTQYF

v_call: TRBV4-3
cdr3_aa: CASSPGTLTEAFF